Listed below are T cell receptor beta chains from one sample, sequenced in a study of CD8 T cells in Susac syndrome. Each CDR3 protein is one row after TCRdb ran MiXCR on the immunoSEQ multiplex PCR reads. The sample lists around 200,000 distinct CDR3 sequences, almost 96% occurring once. Source material: CD4+ T cells from PBMCs. All receptors derive from a human donor with Susac syndrome. Each CDR3 is given with its conserved first and last residue. The D gene is left open where the match is weak. Some rows mark clone size as missing; the rest say once, few, many or name a class of expanded clone.

j_call d_call clone_size cdr3_length v_call cdr3_aa cdr3_nt
TRBJ1-3 TRBD1 . 15 TRBV12-3/TRBV12-4 CASSPTTGTGNTIYF TGTGCCAGCAGTCCGACGACAGGGACAGGAAACACCATATATTTT
TRBJ1-1 TRBD1 . 15 TRBV18 CASSPVGQGGTEAFF TGTGCCAGCTCACCCGTTGGACAGGGGGGCACTGAAGCTTTCTTT
TRBJ2-7 TRBD2 . 14 TRBV19 CASSSGTRAYEQYF TGTGCCTCATCCTCCGGGACTAGGGCCTACGAGCAGTACTTC
TRBJ2-6 . . 17 TRBV5-1 CASSLTPVSSGANVLTF TGCGCCAGCAGCTTGACTCCGGTGAGCTCTGGGGCCAACGTCCTGACTTTC
TRBJ1-5 . . 13 TRBV30 CAWRGNSNQPQLF TGTGCCTGGAGGGGTAATAGCAATCAGCCCCAGCTTTTT
TRBJ2-5 TRBD1 . 17 TRBV20-1 CSAKWPIRQGLGETQYF TGCAGTGCTAAGTGGCCTATACGACAGGGATTGGGAGAGACCCAGTACTTC
TRBJ1-1 TRBD1 once 17 TRBV4-1 CASSQAGTGSITTEAFF TGCGCCAGCAGCCAAGCCGGGACAGGCTCTATAACCACTGAAGCTTTCTTT
TRBJ2-5 . once 14 TRBV27 CASRATGFLETQYF TGTGCCAGCAGGGCAACAGGGTTTCTGGAGACCCAGTACTTC
TRBJ1-4 TRBD1 . 17 TRBV15 CATSREQQGAGNEKLFF TGTGCCACCAGCAGAGAACAACAGGGGGCTGGTAATGAAAAACTGTTTTTT
TRBJ1-2 TRBD1 once 12 TRBV29-1 CSVEDRGYGYTF TGCAGCGTCGAGGACAGGGGCTATGGCTACACCTTC
TRBJ1-2 TRBD1 . 14 TRBV10-3 CAISKQGANYGYTF TGTGCCATCAGCAAACAGGGGGCTAACTATGGCTACACCTTC
TRBJ2-3 . . 16 TRBV7-2 CASSSQGASSTDTQYF TGTGCCAGCAGCTCGCAGGGTGCCTCTAGCACAGATACGCAGTATTTT
TRBJ2-2 . once 13 TRBV27 CASSFNGPGELFF TGTGCCAGCAGTTTTAATGGGCCCGGGGAGCTGTTTTTT
TRBJ2-5 . . 13 TRBV2 CASSVRLQETQYF TGTGCCAGCAGTGTACGTTTGCAAGAGACCCAGTACTTC